Sequencing of this T cell receptor (beta chain) was carried out in a study of blood T cell repertoires in COVID-19. The data were produced by immunoSEQ multiplex PCR, yet TCRdb's version contains in-frame clones alone and is incomplete. The data hold about 100,000 clones, with 91% observed a single time. The CDR3 length is 11 residues. Trimming removed 3 bases at V and 12 bases at J, with 9 bases between. Germline values: CDR1 LNHDA, CDR2 SQIVND (reference sequence). The chain carries TRBV19 and TRBJ2-1; maybe TRBD2 (5 bases). The sequencing sample was made of peripheral blood. This receptor was obtained from a man in his fifties or sixties with active COVID-19. This chain's CDR3 is CASSIGAGQFF. The DNA for the CDR3 is TGTGCCAGTAGTATTGGCGCGGGGCAGTTCTTC. Variable domain in full (rest from reference TRBV19 and TRBJ2-1): DGGITQSPKYLFRKEGQNVTLSCEQNLNHDAMYWYRQDPGQGLRLIYYSQIVNDFQKGDIAEGYSVSREKKESFPLTVTSAQKNPTAFYLCASSIGAGQFFGPGTRLTVL.